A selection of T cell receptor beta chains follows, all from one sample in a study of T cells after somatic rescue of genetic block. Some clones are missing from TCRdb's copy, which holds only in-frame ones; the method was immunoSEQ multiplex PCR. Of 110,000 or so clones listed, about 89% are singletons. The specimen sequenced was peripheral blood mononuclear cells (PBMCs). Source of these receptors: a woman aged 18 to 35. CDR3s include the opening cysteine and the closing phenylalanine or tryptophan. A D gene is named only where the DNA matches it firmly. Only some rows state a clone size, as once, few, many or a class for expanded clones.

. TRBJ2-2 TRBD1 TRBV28 TGTGCCAGCAGTTGGGACAGGCGGCGCACCGGGGAGCTGTTTTTT CASSWDRRRTGELFF
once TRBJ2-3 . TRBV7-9 TGTGCCAGCAGCGCTAGTAGTGGGACAGATACGCAGTATTTT CASSASSGTDTQYF
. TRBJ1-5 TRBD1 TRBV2 TGTGCCAGCAGTGCGGGACAGGGCAATCAGCCCCAGCATTTT CASSAGQGNQPQHF
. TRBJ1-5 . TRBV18 TGTGCCAGCTCACTAGAAAGTAGCAATCAGCCCCAGCATTTT CASSLESSNQPQHF
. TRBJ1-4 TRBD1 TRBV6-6 TGTGCCAGCAGTTACGGACAGGGGGCCTCTAATGAAAAACTGTTTTTT CASSYGQGASNEKLFF
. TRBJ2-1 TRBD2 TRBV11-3 TGTGCCAGCAGCCCGGGACTAGCAGGGTATGAGCAGTTCTTC CASSPGLAGYEQFF
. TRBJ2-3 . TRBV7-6 TGTGCCAGCAGCTTTGAGGTCGGGACAAATACGCAGTATTTT CASSFEVGTNTQYF
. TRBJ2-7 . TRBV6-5 TGTGCCAGCAACACCGGGGGACGCGAGCAGTACTTC CASNTGGREQYF
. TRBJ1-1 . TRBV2 TGTGCCAGCCCAGCGGGCTTCGGTGAAGCTTTCTTT CASPAGFGEAFF
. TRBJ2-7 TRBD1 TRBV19 TGTGCCAGTAGTATCCGGGACAGGAGGCTACCCGAGCAGTACTTC CASSIRDRRLPEQYF
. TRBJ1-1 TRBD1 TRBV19 TGTGCCAGTAGTATAGAGGCGGCGGACAGGTTCTGGGGGAACACTGAAGCTTTCTTT CASSIEAADRFWGNTEAFF
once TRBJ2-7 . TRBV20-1 TGCAGTGCTAGTTCCGACGAGCAGTACTTC CSASSDEQYF
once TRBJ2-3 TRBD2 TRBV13 TGTGCCAGCAGCCCCCGGACTAGTCGTGGCACAGATACGCAGTATTTT CASSPRTSRGTDTQYF
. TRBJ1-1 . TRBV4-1 TGCGCCAGCAGCCAAGATTCGACCTACACTGAAGCTTTCTTT CASSQDSTYTEAFF
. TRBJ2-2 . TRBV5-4 TGTGCCAGCAGCACCGGACTCGTCACCGGGGAGCTGTTTTTT CASSTGLVTGELFF
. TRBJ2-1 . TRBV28 TGTGCCAGCACCCAAGGGAGAAAGGCGAACAATGAGCAGTTCTTC CASTQGRKANNEQFF
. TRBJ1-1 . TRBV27 TGTGCCAGCAGTCCACCCATCACTGAAGCTTTCTTT CASSPPITEAFF
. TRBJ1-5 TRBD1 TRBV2 TGTGCCAGCAGACCAGACAGGGGAAGGGGCAATCAGCCCCAGCATTTT CASRPDRGRGNQPQHF
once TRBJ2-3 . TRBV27 TGTGCCAGCAGCCTCGCGGGCCCGAAAGATACGCAGTATTTT CASSLAGPKDTQYF
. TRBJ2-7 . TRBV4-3 TGCGCCAGCAGCCAAGATTGGCAGGTAGCCTACGAGCAGTACTTC CASSQDWQVAYEQYF
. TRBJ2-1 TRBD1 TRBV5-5 TGTGCCAGCAGCTTAATATCGGGACAGCGGATCATGCAGTTCTTC CASSLISGQRIMQFF
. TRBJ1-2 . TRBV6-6 TGTGCCAGCAGCCCAGGATTGTATGACTACACCTTC CASSPGLYDYTF
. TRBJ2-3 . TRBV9 TGTGCCAGCAGCCGATGGGATACCACAGATACGCAGTATTTT CASSRWDTTDTQYF
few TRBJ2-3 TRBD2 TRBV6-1 TGTGCCAGCAGCCCGACTAGCGGGGGGGCAGATACGCAGTATTTT CASSPTSGGADTQYF
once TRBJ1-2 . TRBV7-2 TGTGCCAGCAGCCCCCAGGAACACTTCTTC CASSPQEHFF
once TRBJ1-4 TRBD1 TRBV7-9 TGTGCCAGCAGCTCTCGGGGACAGGGGAGTGAAAAACTGTTTTTT CASSSRGQGSEKLFF
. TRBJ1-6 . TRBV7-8 TGTGCCAGCAGCCCTGATCTCATAGCGTTGAATTCACCCCTCCACTTT CASSPDLIALNSPLHF
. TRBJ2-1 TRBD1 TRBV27 TGTGCCAGCAGTAGACAGGGAGAGCAGTTCTTC CASSRQGEQFF
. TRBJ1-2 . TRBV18 TGTGCCAGCTCACCACCTGGGGGGTATGGCTACACCTTC CASSPPGGYGYTF
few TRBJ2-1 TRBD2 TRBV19 TGTGCCAGCTCTTTGGCCAGCGGGGACTACAATGAGCAGTTCTTC CASSLASGDYNEQFF
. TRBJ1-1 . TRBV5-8 TGTGCCAGCAGCTCCTGGCGGGGGGCGGAGGGCACTGAAGCTTTCTTT CASSSWRGAEGTEAFF
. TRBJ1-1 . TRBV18 TGTGCCAGCTCATTCCGGGACAACATGAACACTGAAGCTTTCTTT CASSFRDNMNTEAFF
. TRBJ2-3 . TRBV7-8 TGTGCCAGCAGCTTAGTTATCCGGAAACCCGGGCATGGCACAGATACGCAGTATTTT CASSLVIRKPGHGTDTQYF
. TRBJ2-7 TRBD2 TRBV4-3 TGCGCCAGCAGCCGCATGCCTAGCGGGGGGACCTACGAGCAGTACTTC CASSRMPSGGTYEQYF
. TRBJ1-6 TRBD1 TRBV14 TGTGCCAGCAGCTACCAGGGGGCCTATAATTCACCCCTCCACTTT CASSYQGAYNSPLHF
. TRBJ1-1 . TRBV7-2 TGTGCCAGCAGCCCACAGGGTGACACTGAAGCTTTCTTT CASSPQGDTEAFF
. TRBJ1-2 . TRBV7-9 TGTGCCAGCAGCGCCCGGCTCAGGGATGGCTACACCTTC CASSARLRDGYTF
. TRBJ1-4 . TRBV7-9 TGTGCCAGCAGCTTACGTAATGAAAAACTGTTTTTT CASSLRNEKLFF
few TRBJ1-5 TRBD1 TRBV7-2 TGTGCCAGCGGCCAACGACAGGGGGATCAGCCCCAGCATTTT CASGQRQGDQPQHF
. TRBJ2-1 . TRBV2 TGTGCCAGCAGACCGGATTATACGGAGCAGTTCTTC CASRPDYTEQFF
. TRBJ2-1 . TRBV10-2 TGCGCCAGCAGTGAGTTTGGACCATCTGAGCAGTTCTTC CASSEFGPSEQFF
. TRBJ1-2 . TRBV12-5 TGTGCTAGTGGCGATACAGCCGCGGGGGTTTATGGCTACACCTTC CASGDTAAGVYGYTF
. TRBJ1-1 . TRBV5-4 TGTGCCAGCAGCTTGCGAGACATGAACACTGAAGCTTTCTTT CASSLRDMNTEAFF
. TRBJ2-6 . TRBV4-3 TGCGCCAGCAGCCAAGTGGGGCTCGGGGGCCACTCTACTTCTGGGGCCAACGTCCTGACTTTC CASSQVGLGGHSTSGANVLTF
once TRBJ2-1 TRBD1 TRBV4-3 TGCGCCAGCAGCCCGGGACAGGGGTACAATGAGCAGTTCTTC CASSPGQGYNEQFF
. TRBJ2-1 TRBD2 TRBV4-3 TGCGCCAGCAGCCAAGCGACGGGGGGGTACAATGAGCAGTTCTTC CASSQATGGYNEQFF